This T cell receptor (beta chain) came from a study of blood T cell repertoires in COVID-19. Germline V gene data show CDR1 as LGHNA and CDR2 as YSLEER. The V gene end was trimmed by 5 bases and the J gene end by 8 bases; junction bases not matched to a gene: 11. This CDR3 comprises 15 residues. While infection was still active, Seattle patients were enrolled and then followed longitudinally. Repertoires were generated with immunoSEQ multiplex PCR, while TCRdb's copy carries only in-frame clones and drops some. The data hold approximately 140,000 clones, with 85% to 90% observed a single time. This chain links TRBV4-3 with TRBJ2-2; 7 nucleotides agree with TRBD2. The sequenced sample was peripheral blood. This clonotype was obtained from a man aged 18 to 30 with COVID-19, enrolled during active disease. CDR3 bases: TGCGCCAGCAGCAAAAGCGGGACCCGGGAAGGGGAGCTGTTTTTT. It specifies CASSKSGTREGELFF.